Following are 27 T cell receptor beta chains from one sample sequenced in a study of T cells in Graves' hyperthyroidism and ophthalmopathy. Amplification yielded TCR beta CDR3 regions, with RNA transcripts as the source. The HTBI primer set was used in a first-round RT-PCR of the TCR CDR3. TCRdb reprocessed the multiplex PCR reads via MiXCR and lists one record per CDR3 protein. The sample includes about 770,000 distinct CDR3 sequences, around 19% of them seen just once. Sequencing used blood. The receptors stem from a woman aged 50 to 60 with Graves' hyperthyroidism that later progressed to Graves' ophthalmopathy.

This clonotype turned up a few times. The J gene is TRBJ2-2, the V gene TRBV6-2 or TRBV6-3; D remains ambiguous. CDR1 is MNHEY and CDR2 is SVGEGT in the germline V gene. CDR3 length: 15 amino acids. Trimming cost V 2 bases and J 3 bases, with 10 bases left between them. The CDR3 loop reads CASSYVAYYTGELFF. Here the CDR3 DNA reads TGTGCCAGCAGTTACGTCGCCTACTACACCGGGGAGCTGTTTTTT.

This chain links TRBV20-1 with TRBJ1-2; possibly TRBD1 for D (5 bases). The CDR3 consists of 13 residues. V lost 3 bases and J lost 3, with 11 bases in between. Germline V gene data show CDR1 as DFQATT and CDR2 as SNEGSKA (reference sequence). The CDR3 DNA is TGCAGTGCTAGGAGGGGACCAGACTATGGCTACACCTTC. Protein sequence: CSARRGPDYGYTF.

This clonotype has more than one count but fewer than ten. The V and J genes are TRBV19 and TRBJ1-2; 10 bases are shared with TRBD1. The CDR3 has 19 residues. Germline trimming cut 9 bases from V and 0 bases from J; bases unmatched to any gene: 19. Germline lookup yields CDR1 LNHDA and CDR2 SQIVND (reference sequence). The CDR3 sequence is CASQTIGWDRGTANYGYTF. The CDR3 DNA sequence: TGTGCCAGCCAAACGATCGGATGGGACAGGGGCACAGCTAACTATGGCTACACCTTC.

This sequence joins TRBV7-9 and TRBJ1-1; TRBD1 might be the D (6 bases). The CDR3 sequence is 13 residues long. V lost 5 bases and J 4 bases, leaving 11 bases between the germline ends. Germline-derived CDR1 and CDR2 are SEHNR and FQNEAQ (reference sequence). The CDR3 nucleotides read TGTGCCAGCAGCCCCGGACAGATCACTGAAGCTTTCTTT. It specifies CASSPGQITEAFF.

The table lists this clonotype with many counts. In DNA, the CDR3 is TGTGCCAGCAGTTTCGGGGGGCCTTATGAAAAACTGTTTTTT. Amino acids: CASSFGGPYEKLFF. The J gene is TRBJ1-4, the V gene TRBV12-3 or TRBV12-4; a weak D match, TRBD1 (6 bases). This CDR3 has 14 residues. Trimming removed 3 bases from V and 6 bases from J, with 11 bases in between.

The rearrangement links TRBV10-2 to TRBJ1-5, with a tentative D call TRBD1 (5 bases). Deletions cut 3 bases from V and 3 bases from J, with 15 bases between. Per the germline V gene, CDR1 is WSHSY and CDR2 is SAAADI. This CDR3 has 16 residues. The CDR3 reads CASSDFGQGDNQPQHF. The CDR3 region has the DNA TGCGCCAGCAGTGATTTCGGGCAGGGTGACAATCAGCCCCAGCATTTT.

This clonotype was seen many times. The V and J genes are TRBV12-3 or TRBV12-4 and TRBJ1-1, with D maybe TRBD1 (6 bases). This CDR3 is built from 15 residues. With 8 bases removed from V and 4 bases from J, the gap between germline ends came to 20 bases. CDR3 bases: TGTGCCAGCGAGTATCTAGGGAGCAGGGGCACTGAAGCTTTCTTT. This gives the protein CASEYLGSRGTEAFF.

This clonotype was counted a few times. The chain combines TRBV19 with TRBJ2-5; D unclear. Germline assignment: CDR1 LNHDA and CDR2 SQIVND (reference sequence). This CDR3 region has 14 residues. V dropped 6 bases and J dropped 2 bases, with 13 bases sitting between them. The CDR3, as DNA: TGTGCCAGTAGCCACACGAGGTTTCAAGAGACCCAGTACTTC. Encoded protein: CASSHTRFQETQYF.

J is TRBJ1-2 and V is TRBV5-5, with D unclear. Trimming took 0 bases from V and 5 from J, leaving 5 bases between them. CDR1 SGHKS and CDR2 YYEKEE come from the germline V gene (reference sequence). CDR3 length equals 12 residues. CDR3 sequence: CASSLEEYGYTF. The DNA of the CDR3 is TGTGCCAGCAGCTTGGAAGAGTATGGCTACACCTTC.

This sequence joins TRBV19 and TRBJ1-5, with 7 positions matching TRBD1. Losses at the gene ends were 6 bases for V and 11 bases for J; bases not matched to a gene: 13. CDR3 length: 14 residues. CDR1 is LNHDA and CDR2 is SQIVND in the germline V gene (reference sequence). The CDR3 protein is CASSVTTGRRAQHF. The DNA for the CDR3 is TGTGCCAGTAGCGTAACGACAGGGAGAAGGGCCCAGCATTTT.

This clonotype was observed a handful of times. V is TRBV4-1 and J is TRBJ2-5; TRBD2 agrees at 8 bases. This CDR3 has 15 residues. The junction had 8 bases not matched to a gene; V was cut back by 4 bases and J by 4 bases. In germline, CDR1 is MGHRA, CDR2 YSYEKL. CDR3 loop: CASSLPGGGGETQYF. DNA for the CDR3: TGCGCCAGCAGCCTTCCCGGGGGGGGTGGAGAGACCCAGTACTTC.

This clonotype turned up a few times. The chain has TRBV6-1 and TRBJ1-1; D call uncertain. Trimming took 10 bases from V and 0 from J, leaving 9 bases between them. The CDR3 sequence is 12 residues long. Germline V gene lookup returns CDR1 MNHNS and CDR2 SASEGT. CDR3 sequence reads: CATQDLNTEAFF. The CDR3 DNA reads TGTGCCACCCAGGACCTGAACACTGAAGCTTTCTTT.

This clonotype was seen more than once but under ten times. J is TRBJ2-4 and V is TRBV6-6, with unresolved D. CDR3 length: 15 amino acids. Trimming left V 2 bases short and J 0 bases short, with 8 bases between. CDR1 is MNHNY, CDR2 SVGAGI, per germline (reference sequence). The CDR3 loop reads CASSYGWEAKNIQYF. In DNA form, the CDR3 reads TGTGCCAGCAGTTACGGGTGGGAAGCCAAAAACATTCAGTACTTC.

The V call is TRBV20-1, the J call TRBJ1-2; a possible D gene is TRBD1 (5 bases). Germline assignment: CDR1 DFQATT and CDR2 SNEGSKA (reference sequence). With 3 bases removed from V and 2 bases from J, the gap between germline ends came to 7 bases. The CDR3 extends over 12 amino acids. The CDR3 DNA reads TGCAGTGCTAGGGGGGAGAACTATGGCTACACCTTC. Amino acids: CSARGENYGYTF.

This clonotype was observed at least ten times. The rearrangement uses TRBV30 and TRBJ2-7; tentative D call: TRBD1 (5 bases). From germline, CDR1 is GTSNPN and CDR2 SVGIG (reference sequence). V lost 2 bases, J lost 6 bases, and 14 bases lay in between. This CDR3 contains 13 residues. Written as DNA, the CDR3 is TGTGCCTGGAGTAAGGGGCTGAACGGCGAGCAGTACTTC. Its protein is CAWSKGLNGEQYF.

This clonotype was recorded at least ten times. The chain uses TRBV12-3 or TRBV12-4 and TRBJ1-4; D is ambiguous. The CDR3 consists of 14 residues. V lost 5 bases and J lost 8, with 15 bases in between. The CDR3 region has the DNA TGTGCCAGCAGTCGAACCGGCCGTGGGGAAAAACTGTTTTTT. This codes for CASSRTGRGEKLFF.

This clonotype was seen ten or more times. The chain is built from TRBV20-1 and TRBJ2-5; D is possibly TRBD2 (6 bases). Germline-derived CDR1 and CDR2 are DFQATT and SNEGSKA (reference sequence). CDR3 size: 14 residues. The germline V and J ends were trimmed by 2 bases and 2 bases, with 12 bases remaining between them. The CDR3, as DNA: TGCAGTGCTAGATCTTTCCGGGGGCAAGAGACCCAGTACTTC. It specifies CSARSFRGQETQYF.

J is TRBJ2-2 and V is TRBV5-1, with TRBD1 as a possible D gene (6 bases). Germline assignment: CDR1 SGHRS and CDR2 YFSETQ. Between the trimmed V and J ends, which lost 0 bases and 0 bases, there was a span of 12 bases. The CDR3 sequence is 17 residues long. CDR3 nucleotide sequence: TGCGCCAGCAGCTTGGACGCAGGGGCTCCGAACACCGGGGAGCTGTTTTTT. It codes for CASSLDAGAPNTGELFF.

This clonotype has a count of ten or more. The chain has TRBV20-1 and TRBJ1-6; D remains ambiguous. The CDR3 contains 14 residues. V lost 4 bases to trimming and J lost 5 bases, with 12 bases between them. In germline, CDR1 is DFQATT, CDR2 SNEGSKA (reference sequence). The CDR3 sequence is CSATHGDDNSPLHF. DNA of the CDR3: TGCAGTGCTACCCATGGGGATGATAATTCACCCCTCCACTTT.

This clonotype has at least ten counts. V usage is TRBV12-3 or TRBV12-4 and J usage is TRBJ2-1; 11 bases line up with TRBD2. The ends lost 7 bases at V and 4 bases at J; junction bases unmatched: 9. There are 16 residues in the CDR3. The CDR3: CASTPLGTSGYNEQFF. The CDR3 region has the DNA TGTGCCAGCACTCCCCTAGGGACTAGCGGTTACAATGAGCAGTTCTTC.

The J gene is TRBJ1-2, the V gene TRBV11-3; D gene ambiguous. Trimming removed 5 bases at V and 4 bases at J, with 8 bases between. Germline-derived CDR1 and CDR2 are SGHNT and YENEEA. This CDR3 comprises 12 residues. CDR3 amino acids: CASSKGPYGYTF. CDR3 in DNA: TGTGCCAGCAGCAAGGGCCCCTATGGCTACACCTTC.

In its sample, this clonotype was seen once. V gene TRBV5-1 combines with J gene TRBJ2-2; D gene uncertain. The CDR3 totals 16 residues. V dropped 1 base and J dropped 3 bases, with 13 bases sitting between them. CDR1 and CDR2 (germline): SGHRS, YFSETQ. CDR3 DNA sequence: TGCGCCAGCAGCTTGAACCATATCAGCTACACCGGGGAGCTGTTTTTT. Its translation: CASSLNHISYTGELFF.

The chain joins TRBV2 to TRBJ1-2; TRBD1 aligns across 7 bases. The CDR3 has 13 residues. The J segment lost 1 base and the V segment lost 10 bases, leaving 6 bases of the junction unmatched. Germline V lookup: CDR1 SNHLY, CDR2 FYNNEI. In nucleotides, the CDR3 is TGTGCCACCAGGGACAGTAATAACTATGGCTACACCTTC. Residues: CATRDSNNYGYTF.

The chain employs TRBV5-6 and TRBJ2-3; 9 bases match TRBD2. This CDR3 has 16 amino acids. V dropped 4 bases and J dropped 6; count of bases not matched to a gene: 12. The germline CDR1 and CDR2 sequences are SGHDT and YYEEEE. The CDR3 DNA follows: TGTGCCAGCAGCGCCTCCGGTTGGACTAGCGACGATACGCAGTATTTT. It codes for CASSASGWTSDDTQYF.

The table lists this clonotype with many counts. V gene TRBV15 combines with J gene TRBJ2-5; maybe TRBD1 (6 bases). The CDR3 loop spans 16 amino acids. Deletions cut 4 bases from V and 3 bases from J, with 18 bases between. The V gene's germline CDR1 is LNHNV and CDR2 YYDKDF (reference sequence). In DNA form, the CDR3 reads TGTGCCACCAGCAAGGACAGAAGCGGTCCTGAAGAGACCCAGTACTTC. Translating it yields CATSKDRSGPEETQYF.

Concerning this clonotype: Since a much larger clone is just one base distant, this may be a read error. The gene calls are TRBV20-1 and TRBJ1-5; TRBD1 matches 7 bases. CDR3 length: 16 amino acids. CDR1 is DFQATT, CDR2 SNEGSKA, per germline (reference sequence). J gave up 6 bases and V 1 base, and 12 bases lay outside the gene matches. The CDR3 sequence is CSARGQGGGESQPQHF. The CDR3 region has the DNA TGCAGTGCTAGAGGTCAGGGGGGGGGTGAGAGTCAGCCCCAGCATTTT.

This clonotype was counted many times. V gene TRBV3-1 combines with J gene TRBJ1-4; TRBD1 aligns across 10 bases. Trimming at V came to 2 bases and at J to 8 bases, leaving 11 bases not matched to a gene. CDR3 length: 17 residues. The germline CDR1 and CDR2 sequences are LGHDT and YNNKEL (reference sequence). CDR3 DNA sequence: TGTGCCAGCAGCCAAATGGGGCCCGGGACAGGGGAAGAAAAACTGTTTTTT. This sequence encodes CASSQMGPGTGEEKLFF. Complete variable domain (other parts from reference TRBV3-1 and TRBJ1-4): DTAVSQTPKYLVTQMGNDKSIKCEQNLGHDTMYWYKQDSKKFLKIMFSYNNKELIINETVPNRFSPKSPDKAHLNLHINSLELGDSAVYFCASSQMGPGTGEEKLFFGSGTQLSVL.